This paragraph reports one T cell receptor beta chain. Trimming left V 1 base short and J 7 bases short, with 11 bases between. The CDR3 length is 14 residues. Germline V gene sequence: CDR1 LGHDT, CDR2 YNNKEL (reference sequence). Produced via immunoSEQ multiplex PCR; TCRdb's table is partial and in-frame only. Seen here are around 70,000 clones, under 85% observed once, and the top ten hold 20% to 25%. This sample is drawn from a study of blood T cell repertoires in COVID-19. Looking at the study overall: Sites across the United States, Italy and Spain contributed samples from acute and convalescent COVID-19. Sources were T cells, B-cell-depleted T cells, or PBMCs; the material itself was cDNA or gDNA.

V and J are TRBV3-1 (or the pseudogene TRBV3-2) and TRBJ2-1, with a weak D call TRBD2 (5 bases). What was sequenced was peripheral blood. The receptor comes from a man aged 65-85 years with acute or convalescent COVID-19. The CDR3 here is CASSQGTLGNEQFF. The CDR3 coding sequence is TGTGCCAGCAGCCAAGGGACTTTAGGAAATGAGCAGTTCTTC.